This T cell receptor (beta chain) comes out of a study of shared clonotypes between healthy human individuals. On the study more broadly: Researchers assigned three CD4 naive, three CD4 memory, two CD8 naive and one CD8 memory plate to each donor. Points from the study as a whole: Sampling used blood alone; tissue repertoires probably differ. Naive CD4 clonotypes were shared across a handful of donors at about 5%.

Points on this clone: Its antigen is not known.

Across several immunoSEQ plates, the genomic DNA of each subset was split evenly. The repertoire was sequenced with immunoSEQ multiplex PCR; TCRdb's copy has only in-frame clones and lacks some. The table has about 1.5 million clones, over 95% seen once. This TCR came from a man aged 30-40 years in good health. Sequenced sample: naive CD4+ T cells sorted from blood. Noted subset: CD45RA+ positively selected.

DNA for the CDR3: TGTGCCAGCAGTACGGGACAGGGAAACACTGAAGCTTTCTTT. This translates into CASSTGQGNTEAFF. The V call is TRBV6-6, the J call TRBJ1-1, with 9 bases aligning to TRBD1. CDR1 is MNHNY, CDR2 SVGAGI, per germline (reference sequence). The CDR3 has 14 amino acids. V was clipped by 5 bases and J by 2 bases; unmatched bases: 3.